Listed below are T cell receptor beta chains from one sample, sequenced in a study of identical twins. TCRdb re-analysed the 5' RACE reads in MiXCR, keeping a single row per CDR3 protein. The table has about 200,000 distinct CDR3 sequences, around 10% seen once; the top ten hold just over 5%. The sequenced sample consisted of memory (CD45RO+) T cells sorted from blood. The source of these receptors is a woman between 18 and 29 years old in good health. Both conserved end residues are part of each CDR3. Each record gives: D gene, V gene, clone size, J gene, CDR3 protein, CDR3 DNA. D genes are given only for firm matches. Size is omitted from some rows. Given values are once, few, many or a class for expanded clones.

D: TRBD1
V: TRBV11-2
size: few
J: TRBJ2-3
CDR3: CASSLVSILEDRARTDTQYF
DNA: TGTGCCAGCAGCTTAGTCTCTATCCTAGAGGACAGGGCTCGAACAGATACGCAGTATTTT

D: NA
V: TRBV5-1
size: few
J: TRBJ1-1
CDR3: CASSLARGSTEAFF
DNA: TGCGCCAGCAGCTTGGCCCGGGGGAGCACTGAAGCTTTCTTT

D: TRBD2
V: TRBV6-1
size: few
J: TRBJ2-1
CDR3: CASSELAGGPYNEQFF
DNA: TGTGCCAGCAGTGAACTAGCGGGGGGGCCTTACAATGAGCAGTTCTTC

D: NA
V: TRBV20-1
size: few
J: TRBJ2-1
CDR3: CSAERLGEQFF
DNA: TGCAGTGCCGAGCGATTAGGGGAGCAGTTCTTC

D: NA
V: TRBV10-3
size: NA
J: TRBJ2-7
CDR3: CAISEGREDEQYF
DNA: TGTGCCATCAGTGAAGGCCGGGAAGACGAGCAGTACTTC

D: TRBD2
V: TRBV10-3
size: few
J: TRBJ2-2
CDR3: CAINQSGRNTGELFF
DNA: TGTGCCATCAATCAAAGCGGGAGGAACACCGGGGAGCTGTTTTTT

D: TRBD1
V: TRBV12-3/TRBV12-4
size: many
J: TRBJ2-2
CDR3: CASSSTGQGGLFF
DNA: TGTGCCAGCAGTTCAACGGGACAGGGGGGGCTGTTTTTT

D: NA
V: TRBV6-1
size: few
J: TRBJ1-6
CDR3: CASRSVGRNSPLHF
DNA: TGTGCCAGCAGATCAGTCGGGCGTAATTCACCCCTCCACTTT

D: TRBD2
V: TRBV11-1
size: many
J: TRBJ2-2
CDR3: CASSRGTGLAGDTGELFF
DNA: TGTGCCAGCAGCAGAGGAACCGGACTAGCGGGGGACACCGGGGAGCTGTTTTTT

D: NA
V: TRBV5-1
size: few
J: TRBJ2-5
CDR3: CASSTPGAQETQYF
DNA: TGCGCCAGCAGCACCCCAGGGGCCCAAGAGACCCAGTACTTC

D: NA
V: TRBV5-1
size: few
J: TRBJ2-5
CDR3: CASSLATREETQYF
DNA: TGCGCCAGCAGCTTGGCCACCAGGGAGGAGACCCAGTACTTC

D: NA
V: TRBV5-1
size: many
J: TRBJ2-1
CDR3: CASRNREPGNEQFF
DNA: TGCGCCAGCAGAAACCGGGAGCCGGGGAATGAGCAGTTCTTC

D: TRBD1
V: TRBV6-1
size: few
J: TRBJ1-1
CDR3: CASSPGTGYTEAFF
DNA: TGTGCCAGCAGCCCCGGGACAGGGTATACTGAAGCTTTCTTT

D: NA
V: TRBV12-3/TRBV12-4
size: few
J: TRBJ2-3
CDR3: CATSTHPTLEDTQYF
DNA: TGTGCCACTTCAACACATCCCACGTTGGAGGATACGCAGTATTTT

D: NA
V: TRBV27
size: NA
J: TRBJ1-1
CDR3: CASSSTPYVTEAFF
DNA: TGTGCCAGCAGTTCTACCCCGTACGTCACTGAAGCTTTCTTT

D: TRBD1
V: TRBV27
size: many
J: TRBJ1-6
CDR3: CASSSQGQGGSPLHF
DNA: TGTGCCAGCAGTTCCCAAGGGCAGGGGGGTTCACCCCTCCACTTT

D: TRBD2
V: TRBV12-3/TRBV12-4
size: few
J: TRBJ2-2
CDR3: CASSLLAGGWTGELFF
DNA: TGTGCCAGCAGTTTACTAGCGGGGGGGTGGACCGGGGAGCTGTTTTTT

D: NA
V: TRBV7-8
size: few
J: TRBJ2-2
CDR3: CASSSRQPNTGELFF
DNA: TGTGCCAGCAGCTCTAGACAGCCGAACACCGGGGAGCTGTTTTTT

D: TRBD2
V: TRBV12-3/TRBV12-4
size: NA
J: TRBJ2-1
CDR3: CASTPPGLAGARAWDEQFF
DNA: TGTGCCAGCACCCCCCCCGGACTAGCGGGAGCAAGGGCTTGGGATGAGCAGTTCTTC

D: TRBD1
V: TRBV20-1
size: many
J: TRBJ2-7
CDR3: CSALLTGVGEQYF
DNA: TGCAGTGCTCTACTGACAGGGGTAGGCGAGCAGTACTTC

D: NA
V: TRBV7-8
size: NA
J: TRBJ2-7
CDR3: CASSLAGGAVEQYF
DNA: TGTGCCAGCAGCTTAGCGGGGGGGGCCGTCGAGCAGTACTTC

D: NA
V: TRBV18
size: NA
J: TRBJ1-5
CDR3: CASSAQGEGNQPQHF
DNA: TGTGCCAGCTCAGCCCAGGGAGAGGGCAATCAGCCCCAGCATTTT

D: NA
V: TRBV20-1
size: many
J: TRBJ2-7
CDR3: CSAIRDQAYEQYF
DNA: TGCAGTGCTATCCGGGACCAGGCCTACGAGCAGTACTTC

D: TRBD1
V: TRBV4-1
size: NA
J: TRBJ1-1
CDR3: CASSQPTGGTEAFF
DNA: TGCGCCAGCAGCCAACCTACAGGGGGTACTGAAGCTTTCTTT

D: NA
V: TRBV20-1
size: many
J: TRBJ1-2
CDR3: CSATDSYGYTF
DNA: TGCAGTGCCACAGACAGCTATGGCTACACCTTC

D: TRBD2
V: TRBV6-4
size: many
J: TRBJ2-5
CDR3: CASRKRDRVGGLAGDMETQYF
DNA: TGTGCCAGCAGGAAACGGGACAGGGTTGGGGGACTAGCGGGAGACATGGAGACCCAGTACTTC

D: NA
V: TRBV20-1
size: NA
J: TRBJ2-5
CDR3: CSARSPFPTSGRETQYF
DNA: TGCAGTGCTAGAAGTCCCTTTCCTACCTCGGGGAGAGAGACCCAGTACTTC

D: TRBD2
V: TRBV23-1
size: NA
J: TRBJ2-5
CDR3: CASSQSLAGIETQYF
DNA: TGCGCCAGCAGTCAATCTCTAGCGGGAATTGAGACCCAGTACTTC

D: NA
V: TRBV7-2
size: few
J: TRBJ2-7
CDR3: CASSVSEVREQYF
DNA: TGTGCCAGCAGCGTATCGGAGGTTCGCGAGCAGTACTTC

D: NA
V: TRBV20-1
size: few
J: TRBJ2-3
CDR3: CSARDPQLADTQYF
DNA: TGCAGTGCTAGAGATCCCCAACTAGCCGATACGCAGTATTTT

D: NA
V: TRBV5-1
size: few
J: TRBJ1-2
CDR3: CASSLALGSPTNGYTF
DNA: TGCGCCAGCAGCTTGGCCTTGGGATCGCCAACTAATGGCTACACCTTC

D: NA
V: TRBV7-9
size: NA
J: TRBJ2-7
CDR3: CASSAPSPGNEQYF
DNA: TGTGCCAGCAGCGCCCCTTCCCCCGGGAACGAGCAGTACTTC

D: NA
V: TRBV20-1
size: NA
J: TRBJ1-5
CDR3: CSARAPNQPQHF
DNA: TGCAGTGCAAGGGCGCCAAATCAGCCCCAGCATTTT

D: NA
V: TRBV20-1
size: NA
J: TRBJ2-5
CDR3: CSASPTGEGETQYF
DNA: TGCAGTGCTAGCCCTACGGGAGAAGGAGAGACCCAGTACTTC

D: TRBD1
V: TRBV9
size: few
J: TRBJ2-1
CDR3: CASSEGQGMKHNEQFF
DNA: TGTGCCAGCAGCGAGGGACAGGGGATGAAACACAATGAGCAGTTCTTC

D: TRBD1
V: TRBV11-1
size: few
J: TRBJ2-1
CDR3: CASSSSHGTGGAHNEQFF
DNA: TGTGCCAGCAGCTCCTCTCACGGGACAGGGGGCGCCCACAATGAGCAGTTCTTC

D: NA
V: TRBV12-3/TRBV12-4
size: many
J: TRBJ1-6
CDR3: CASSPQVASSPLHF
DNA: TGTGCCAGCAGTCCACAGGTGGCGAGTTCACCCCTCCACTTT

D: TRBD2
V: TRBV4-3
size: NA
J: TRBJ2-2
CDR3: CASSQEARLAAYGGELFF
DNA: TGCGCCAGCAGCCAAGAGGCGCGACTAGCGGCCTATGGCGGGGAGCTGTTTTTT

D: TRBD2
V: TRBV7-9
size: few
J: TRBJ2-1
CDR3: CASSGTSGFRPHEQFF
DNA: TGTGCCAGCAGCGGGACTAGCGGTTTCCGCCCCCATGAGCAGTTCTTC

D: NA
V: TRBV5-6
size: many
J: TRBJ1-5
CDR3: CASSLGGENNQPQHF
DNA: TGTGCCAGCAGCTTGGGGGGAGAGAACAATCAGCCCCAGCATTTT

D: NA
V: TRBV7-8
size: many
J: TRBJ1-2
CDR3: CASSEQGNGGLYGYTF
DNA: TGTGCCAGCAGTGAGCAGGGGAACGGGGGCCTATATGGCTACACCTTC

D: NA
V: TRBV12-3/TRBV12-4
size: many
J: TRBJ1-5
CDR3: CASSLRQPQHF
DNA: TGTGCCAGCAGTTTGAGGCAGCCCCAGCATTTT

D: NA
V: TRBV6-1
size: few
J: TRBJ1-2
CDR3: CASSPELVYGYTF
DNA: TGTGCCAGCAGCCCCGAGTTAGTCTATGGCTACACCTTC

D: TRBD2
V: TRBV5-1
size: few
J: TRBJ2-2
CDR3: CASSPFPLLAGNTGELFF
DNA: TGCGCCAGCAGCCCTTTCCCCCTACTAGCGGGGAACACCGGGGAGCTGTTTTTT

D: NA
V: TRBV20-1
size: NA
J: TRBJ1-5
CDR3: CSATTDRVSNQPQHF
DNA: TGCAGTGCTACGACAGACCGAGTCTCAAATCAGCCCCAGCATTTT

D: NA
V: TRBV24-1
size: many
J: TRBJ2-4
CDR3: CATSDSRNIQYF
DNA: TGTGCCACCAGTGACAGTCGTAATATTCAGTACTTC

D: NA
V: TRBV10-3
size: many
J: TRBJ1-2
CDR3: CATSTQGDYGYTF
DNA: TGTGCCACGTCTACCCAGGGAGACTATGGCTACACCTTC

D: TRBD1
V: TRBV20-1
size: NA
J: TRBJ2-7
CDR3: CSIKPGQGNEQYF
DNA: TGCAGTATAAAACCGGGACAGGGTAACGAGCAGTACTTC

D: TRBD1
V: TRBV18
size: NA
J: TRBJ2-7
CDR3: CASSPGQVLSYEQYF
DNA: TGTGCCAGCTCACCTGGACAGGTCCTCTCCTACGAGCAGTACTTC

D: NA
V: TRBV10-2
size: few
J: TRBJ1-3
CDR3: CASSSDRRGNTIYF
DNA: TGCGCCAGCAGTTCAGACAGACGCGGAAACACCATATATTTT

D: TRBD1
V: TRBV29-1
size: NA
J: TRBJ1-2
CDR3: CGVVDRGAYGYTF
DNA: TGCGGCGTTGTGGACAGGGGAGCCTATGGCTACACCTTC

D: NA
V: TRBV25-1
size: many
J: TRBJ2-1
CDR3: CASSEEGSWGEQFF
DNA: TGTGCCAGCAGTGAAGAGGGTAGCTGGGGTGAGCAGTTCTTC

D: TRBD1
V: TRBV12-3/TRBV12-4
size: NA
J: TRBJ2-7
CDR3: CASSRGQGISTYEQYF
DNA: TGTGCCAGCAGTCGAGGACAGGGGATTTCGACCTACGAGCAGTACTTC

D: NA
V: TRBV5-1
size: NA
J: TRBJ2-7
CDR3: CASSLEAAQGSYEQYF
DNA: TGCGCCAGCAGCTTGGAAGCAGCACAGGGTTCCTACGAGCAGTACTTC